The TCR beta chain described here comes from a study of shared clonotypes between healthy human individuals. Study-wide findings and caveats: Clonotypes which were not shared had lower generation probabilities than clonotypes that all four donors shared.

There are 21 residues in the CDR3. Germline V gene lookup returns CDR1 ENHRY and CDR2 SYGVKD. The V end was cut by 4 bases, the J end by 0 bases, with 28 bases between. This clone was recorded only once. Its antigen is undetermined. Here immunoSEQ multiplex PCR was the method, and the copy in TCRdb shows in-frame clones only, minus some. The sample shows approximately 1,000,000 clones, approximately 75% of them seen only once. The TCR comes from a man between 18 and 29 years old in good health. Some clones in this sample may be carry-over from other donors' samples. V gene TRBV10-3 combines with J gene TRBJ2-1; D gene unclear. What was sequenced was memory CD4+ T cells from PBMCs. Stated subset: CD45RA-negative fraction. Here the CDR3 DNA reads TGTGCCATCAGTGGGGAATTCCCCTTATTCTCGCGGCAGAGCTCCTACAATGAGCAGTTCTTC. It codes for CAISGEFPLFSRQSSYNEQFF.